This TCR beta chain was profiled in a study of breast tumors, draining lymph nodes, adjacent tissues. General study results and limits: Tumor T cell lymph node origin was a supported hypothesis, not proven. Most tumor T cells seemingly derive from lymph node, then expand in tumor. Tumor TCR diversity was below lymph nodes but above nontumor tissue.

Breast cancer patients provided tissue from their axillary draining lymph nodes. This clonotype was seen ten or more times. Its antigen is currently unknown. CDR3 size: 15 residues. Germline CDR1 SNHLY, CDR2 FYNNEI. V shed 6 bases, J shed 4 bases, and the junction held 11 bases outside the gene matches. TCRdb analysed the multiplex PCR reads with MiXCR anew, one entry per CDR3 protein. The sample includes around 130,000 distinct CDR3 sequences, 20% to 25% of them seen just once. Source material: axillary lymph node tissue. V gene TRBV2 combines with J gene TRBJ2-7; the match to TRBD1 covers 8 bases. The TCR comes from a female donor with breast cancer. Some clones in this sample may be carry-over from other donors' samples. The CDR3 reads CASSDRDRRLYEQYF. The CDR3 region has the DNA TGTGCCAGCAGCGACCGGGACAGGAGACTTTACGAGCAGTACTTC. The entire variable domain, with the rest obtained from reference TRBV2 and TRBJ2-7, is as follows: EPEVTQTPSHQVTQMGQEVILRCVPISNHLYFYWYRQILGQKVEFLVSFYNNEISEKSEIFDDQFSVERPDGSNFTLKIRSTKLEDSAMYFCASSDRDRRLYEQYFGPGTRLTVT.